Listed here are 32 T cell receptor beta chains from one sample, sequenced in a study of blood T cells in healthy people across ages. The authors ran a second PCR of about 6 to 12 cycles using a sample-barcoded 5' primer and a J-beta primer mix. A single record per CDR3 protein comes from TCRdb applying MiXCR to the 5' RACE reads. The top ten hold under 4.5% of the sample, which has 780,000 or so distinct CDR3 sequences, around 25% seen once. This sample was also put to use in a study of T cells of mothers and their children.

The sequencing input was blood. Receptors were obtained from a boy younger than 18 in good health.

This clonotype was seen more than once but under ten times. This chain uses TRBV20-1 with TRBJ2-3, with 8 bases matching TRBD2. The V segment lost 4 bases and the J segment 1 base; nucleotides outside the gene matches: 10. CDR1 is DFQATT and CDR2 is SNEGSKA in the germline V gene (reference sequence). This CDR3 is 16 amino acids long. The CDR3 bases are TGCAGTGCTAACCCGACACTAGCGGTAGGCACAGATACGCAGTATTTT. This encodes CSANPTLAVGTDTQYF.

This clonotype has ten or more counts. The chain is built from TRBV20-1 and TRBJ2-7, with D possibly TRBD2 on 6 matching bases. The CDR3 has 14 residues. CDR1 is DFQATT, CDR2 SNEGSKA, per germline (reference sequence). With 5 bases removed from V and 3 bases from J, the gap between germline ends came to 17 bases. The CDR3 DNA follows: TGCAGTGCTGTACCGGGACTTGGTATCTACGAGCAGTACTTC. Translated: CSAVPGLGIYEQYF.

This clonotype was counted a few times. The chain couples TRBV11-3 to TRBJ2-5; 7 nucleotides line up with TRBD1. V was clipped by 1 base and J by 5 bases; unmatched bases: 10. This CDR3 has 16 amino acids. Germline V gene lookup returns CDR1 SGHNT and CDR2 YENEEA. CDR3 sequence (DNA): TGTGCCAGCAGCTTAGGGCGCAGGGGGACATTGGAGACCCAGTACTTC. This gives the protein CASSLGRRGTLETQYF.

This clonotype turned up a few times. This chain uses TRBV20-1 with TRBJ2-5; 10 bases line up with TRBD2. J lost 4 bases, V lost 3 bases, and 8 bases had no gene match. CDR1 and CDR2 (germline): DFQATT, SNEGSKA (reference sequence). The CDR3 loop spans 15 amino acids. This CDR3 is CSASPRPSGRETQYF. The CDR3 region has the DNA TGCAGTGCTAGTCCCAGGCCTAGCGGGAGAGAGACCCAGTACTTC.

The CDR3 sequence: CASSESADTQYF. The CDR3 DNA reads as TGTGCCAGCAGTGAAAGCGCAGATACGCAGTATTTT. The chain employs TRBV2 and TRBJ2-3, with D uncertain. Germline-derived CDR1 and CDR2 are SNHLY and FYNNEI. The CDR3 runs to 12 residues. The ends were cut back, 2 bases at V and 4 bases at J, with 4 bases in the middle.

This clonotype was seen a handful of times. The chain employs TRBV28 and TRBJ2-5; the match to TRBD2 covers 8 bases. The germline V gene has CDR1 MDHEN and CDR2 SYDVKM. With V trimmed by 3 bases and J by 3 bases, 12 bases remained unmatched. The CDR3 runs 17 residues. CDR3 DNA sequence: TGTGCCAGCAGTTTGTTCATGGGAGCGGGAGTGGAAGAGACCCAGTACTTC. It yields the protein CASSLFMGAGVEETQYF.

J is TRBJ2-7 and V is TRBV9; 9 bases align to TRBD2. This CDR3 is 14 amino acids long. The germline V gene encodes CDR1 SGDLS and CDR2 YYNGEE. V lost 10 bases to trimming and J lost 5 bases; unmatched junction nucleotides: 13. The CDR3 region has the DNA TGTGCCTCGTCGCTAGCGGGAACGACCCACGAGCAGTACTTC. Translation: CASSLAGTTHEQYF.

The V call is TRBV6-5, the J call TRBJ2-5; D is unclear. Germline CDR1 MNHEY, CDR2 SVGAGI. CDR3 length: 14 residues. Trimming took off 4 bases at V and 0 bases at J, with 9 bases between the two ends. This CDR3 is CASSSTFYQETQYF. CDR3 DNA: TGTGCCAGCAGTTCCACGTTCTACCAAGAGACCCAGTACTTC.

This clonotype has a handful of counts. J is TRBJ2-2 and V is TRBV9, with D perhaps TRBD1 (5 bases). The CDR3 is 12 residues long. V lost 3 bases to trimming and J lost 6 bases, with 6 bases between them. Germline CDR1 and CDR2: SGDLS and YYNGEE. The CDR3 region is CASSEGSGELFF. CDR3 DNA sequence: TGTGCCAGCAGCGAGGGGTCCGGGGAGCTGTTTTTT.

The rearrangement uses TRBV3-1 and TRBJ2-7; 12 bases match TRBD2. The CDR3 sequence is 14 residues long. Germline V gene sequence: CDR1 LGHDT, CDR2 YNNKEL (reference sequence). V shed 4 bases and J 5 bases; nucleotides not matched to a gene: 3. The CDR3 sequence: CASSRLAGVDEQYF. The CDR3 nucleotides read TGTGCCAGCAGCCGACTAGCGGGAGTGGACGAGCAGTACTTC.

The chain combines TRBV18 with TRBJ1-1; no clear D. CDR1 is KGHSH, CDR2 LQKENI, per germline. This CDR3 contains 13 residues. The germline V and J ends were trimmed by 6 bases and 2 bases, with 10 bases remaining between them. CDR3 coding DNA: TGTGCCAGCTCCCTAGACCCAAACACTGAAGCTTTCTTT. Translating gives CASSLDPNTEAFF.

Only a few counts were recorded for this clonotype. The V call is TRBV6-5, the J call TRBJ2-7; D gene unclear. Trimming took off 0 bases at V and 6 bases at J, with 9 bases between the two ends. This CDR3 is 13 amino acids long. Germline V gene data show CDR1 as MNHEY and CDR2 as SVGAGI. CDR3 nucleotides: TGTGCCAGCAGTTACTCCCTCTACGGCGAGCAGTACTTC. Translating gives CASSYSLYGEQYF.

This clonotype has only a few counts. The chain employs TRBV20-1 and TRBJ2-5; D possibly corresponds to TRBD2 (7 bases). CDR1 is DFQATT, CDR2 SNEGSKA, per germline (reference sequence). V was pared by 5 bases and J by 0 bases, with 19 bases between. CDR3 length: 16 amino acids. Written as DNA, the CDR3 is TGCAGTGCTCCGAACAGGGAGGGATCGTACCAAGAGACCCAGTACTTC. Protein: CSAPNREGSYQETQYF.

This clonotype was seen a few times. CDR3 loop: CASSYLRGKGYNEQFF. CDR3 DNA sequence: TGTGCCAGCAGTTATTTAAGAGGGAAGGGCTACAATGAGCAGTTCTTC. V is TRBV6-2 or TRBV6-3 and J is TRBJ2-1, with D maybe TRBD2 (5 bases). Trimming cost V 3 bases and J 3 bases, with 15 bases left between them. From germline, CDR1 is MNHEY and CDR2 SVGEGT. The CDR3 sequence is 16 residues long.

The chain has TRBV19 and TRBJ2-5; 7 bases map to TRBD2. The closer fit of TRBJ2-1 to the DNA end suggests the J call may be wrong. The V gene's germline CDR1 is LNHDA and CDR2 SQIVND (reference sequence). This CDR3 is built from 14 residues. CDR3 sequence: CASSTGLGDNEQFF. The CDR3 DNA is TGTGCCAGTAGTACCGGACTAGGAGACAATGAGCAGTTCTTC.

This clonotype was counted only a few times. The chain uses TRBV12-3 or TRBV12-4 and TRBJ1-5; D is unclear. This CDR3 is 13 amino acids long. V dropped 6 bases and J dropped 4 bases, with 10 bases sitting between them. CDR3 in DNA: TGTGCCAGCAGAGACGGCCTAAATCAGCCCCAGCATTTT. Its protein is CASRDGLNQPQHF.

This clonotype occurred a few times. This chain connects TRBV21-1 to TRBJ2-7; TRBD2, the D gene given by the table, was not confirmed from the DNA. The J call is doubtful: the DNA matches TRBJ2-5 better. TRBV21-1 counts as a pseudogene. This CDR3 is built from 20 residues. The CDR3 region is CASSKVRAGLAGARRETQYF. The CDR3 DNA reads TGTGCCAGCAGCAAAGTTCGGGCGGGACTAGCGGGAGCGCGTCGGGAGACCCAGTACTTC.

The V and J genes are TRBV20-1 and TRBJ2-3; no reliable D call. Germline CDR1 is DFQATT and CDR2 is SNEGSKA (reference sequence). Trimming took off 1 base at V and 6 bases at J, with 8 bases between the two ends. The CDR3 is 12 amino acids. The CDR3 sequence is CSARVMGDTQYF. CDR3 in DNA: TGCAGTGCTAGAGTCATGGGGGATACGCAGTATTTT.

In its sample, this clonotype was seen a few times. The chain carries TRBV15 and TRBJ1-2; 9 bases agree with TRBD1. The CDR3 spans 15 residues. Looked up from germline, CDR1 is LNHNV and CDR2 is YYDKDF (reference sequence). Unmatched junction bases numbered 9, after V lost 3 bases and J lost 7 bases. The CDR3 DNA reads as TGTGCCACCAGCAGTATCAGGGACAGGGCTGGTGGCTACACCTTC. Its translation: CATSSIRDRAGGYTF.

This chain uses TRBV6-6 with TRBJ1-4; D not certain. The CDR3 spans 13 residues. Trimming removed 6 bases at V and 4 bases at J, with 9 bases between. Germline V gene lookup returns CDR1 MNHNY and CDR2 SVGAGI (reference sequence). In DNA, the CDR3 is TGTGCCAGCAGCCATCCTGGTAATGAAAAACTGTTTTTT. Its translation is CASSHPGNEKLFF.

This clonotype was detected only a few times. J is TRBJ2-1 and V is TRBV6-6; no definite D call. This CDR3 has 12 amino acids. V lost 0 bases to trimming and J lost 6 bases, with 3 bases between them. CDR1 and CDR2 (germline): MNHNY, SVGAGI (reference sequence). CDR3 DNA sequence: TGTGCCAGCAGTTACTCGGTCAATGAGCAGTTCTTC. It translates to CASSYSVNEQFF.

This clonotype occurred a few times. The V and J genes are TRBV29-1 and TRBJ2-3, with 7 bases identical to TRBD1. V trimming: 4 bases; J trimming: 4 bases; junction bases outside the gene matches: 5. CDR3 length: 13 amino acids. Germline lookup yields CDR1 SQVTM and CDR2 ANQGSEA. The CDR3 sequence: CSVGIQGADTQYF. The CDR3 nucleotides read TGCAGCGTTGGTATCCAGGGGGCAGATACGCAGTATTTT.

This clonotype has a handful of counts. The chain links TRBV10-3 to TRBJ2-2; D is possibly TRBD1 (6 bases). V was clipped by 2 bases and J by 7 bases, with 8 bases between them. The CDR3 is 13 amino acids. CDR1 ENHRY and CDR2 SYGVKD come from the germline V gene. CDR3 loop: CAISEAGDGELFF. DNA of the CDR3: TGTGCCATCAGTGAGGCAGGGGACGGGGAGCTGTTTTTT.

This clonotype came up a few times. The CDR3 region has the DNA TGTGCCAGCAGTGCCTGGCAGCGGGGGATCCAAGAGACCCAGTACTTC. The encoded protein is CASSAWQRGIQETQYF. This chain connects TRBV6-1 to TRBJ2-5, with TRBD2 matching over 8 bases. CDR3 length: 16 amino acids. Germline lookup yields CDR1 MNHNS and CDR2 SASEGT. Losses at the gene ends were 4 bases for V and 1 base for J; bases not matched to a gene: 8.

The DNA for the CDR3 is TGCGCCAGCAGCTTGGTAGGGACAGCTCTTCAGTCAGATACGCAGTATTTT. Encoded protein: CASSLVGTALQSDTQYF. The chain recombines TRBV5-1 with TRBJ2-3; 7 bases are a match to TRBD1. The ends lost 0 bases at V and 4 bases at J; junction bases unmatched: 11. The CDR3 is made up of 17 amino acids. Germline V lookup: CDR1 SGHRS, CDR2 YFSETQ. The variable domain in full, with the rest retrieved from reference TRBV5-1 and TRBJ2-3, is KAGVTQTPRYLIKTRGQQVTLSCSPISGHRSVSWYQQTPGQGLQFLFEYFSETQRNKGNFPGRFSGRQFSNSRSEMNVSTLELGDSALYLCASSLVGTALQSDTQYFGPGTRLTVL.

In this sample, this clonotype turned up a few times. The J gene is TRBJ2-5, the V gene TRBV21-1; TRBD2 is the table's D call and was not checked against the DNA. The DNA end is more similar to TRBJ2-7, so the J call may be wrong. TRBV21-1 is labeled a pseudogene. The CDR3 is made up of 17 amino acids. The CDR3 is CASSHRLAGASSYEQYF. The CDR3 DNA reads as TGTGCCAGCAGCCATCGACTAGCGGGAGCCTCCTCCTACGAGCAGTACTTC.

This clonotype was recorded a few times. The rearrangement links TRBV7-9 to TRBJ1-2; the match to TRBD1 covers 8 bases. The ends lost 5 bases at V and 6 bases at J; junction bases unmatched: 8. The CDR3 covers 14 residues. Germline V lookup: CDR1 SEHNR, CDR2 FQNEAQ (reference sequence). The CDR3 sequence: CASSNTGGSHGYTF. The CDR3 coding sequence is TGTGCCAGCAGCAACACAGGGGGGAGTCATGGCTACACCTTC.

CDR3 DNA: TGCAGTGCTAGGGACAGGGGCTACGTGGGGCAAGAGACCCAGTACTTC. It is translated as CSARDRGYVGQETQYF. The J gene is TRBJ2-5, the V gene TRBV20-1, with 9 bases lining up with TRBD1. The V gene end was trimmed by 3 bases and the J gene end by 2 bases; junction bases not matched to a gene: 10. CDR1 is DFQATT and CDR2 is SNEGSKA in the germline V gene (reference sequence). The CDR3 is made up of 16 amino acids.

The V and J genes are TRBV6-4 and TRBJ2-1; 8 bases fit TRBD2. V dropped 5 bases and J dropped 6; count of bases not matched to a gene: 6. The CDR3 loop spans 14 amino acids. CDR1 is MRHNA and CDR2 is SNTAGT in the germline V gene. CDR3 loop: CASSTAGDGNEQFF. CDR3 bases: TGTGCCAGCAGTACAGCGGGAGATGGCAATGAGCAGTTCTTC.

This clonotype was counted a few times. The chain carries TRBV4-3 and TRBJ2-5; TRBD2 matches at 14 bases. The ends lost 4 bases at V and 5 bases at J; junction bases unmatched: 6. Germline V gene data show CDR1 as LGHNA and CDR2 as YSLEER. The CDR3 is 16 amino acids. Here the CDR3 DNA reads TGCGCCAGCAGCCTCGGACTAGCGGGAGGTTTCGAGACCCAGTACTTC. Translated, it gives CASSLGLAGGFETQYF.

This clonotype was found a few times. This sequence joins TRBV28 and TRBJ2-7; 7 nucleotides match TRBD2. This CDR3 has 14 residues. The ends lost 10 bases at V and 3 bases at J; junction bases unmatched: 12. The germline gives CDR1 MDHEN, CDR2 SYDVKM. This chain's CDR3 is CATTSSGPYYEQYF. The CDR3, as DNA: TGTGCCACCACTTCTAGCGGCCCTTACTACGAGCAGTACTTC.

V is TRBV6-6 and J is TRBJ2-1; tentatively, D is TRBD1 (6 bases). Trimming removed 6 bases at V and 1 base at J, with 13 bases between. Germline assignment: CDR1 MNHNY and CDR2 SVGAGI (reference sequence). This CDR3 contains 15 residues. The CDR3 DNA sequence: TGTGCCAGCAGGAACAGGGTCGAATCCTACAATGAGCAGTTCTTC. Translation gives CASRNRVESYNEQFF.